This T cell receptor beta chain is drawn from a study of PD-L1 blockade in urothelial cancer. Study-level information: Most patients, about 85% of the roughly 30, were males with bladder-origin cancer. Study-level points and caveats: Tumor-associated clones in the blood of durable-benefit patients grew more at 3 weeks. Below-median TCR clonality that was measured in pretreatment blood predicted better survival.

Time point indicated: pretreatment peripheral blood. Between 1 and 8 samples, pretreatment and on-treatment, were given by each patient. In the case of this clone: Antigen specificity is unknown.

Sequencing used immunoSEQ multiplex PCR; TCRdb keeps in-frame clones, though not all of them. In the table there are 100,000 to 150,000 clones, roughly 84% of which are singletons. V was pared by 4 bases and J by 8 bases, with 10 bases of the junction left unmatched. This CDR3 is built from 15 residues. The germline V gene has CDR1 SGHTA and CDR2 FQGNSA. The sequence derives from a man aged 45-65 years with urothelial cancer. The sample consisted of PBMCs, taken around atezolizumab (anti-PD-L1) treatment. The chain recombines TRBV7-2 with TRBJ1-2; 10 bases agree with TRBD1. The CDR3 DNA follows: TGTGCCAGCAGCTCCCGGGACAGGGGATTGAGGGGCTACACCTTC. As protein: CASSSRDRGLRGYTF.